This TCR beta chain was found in a study of blood T cell repertoires in COVID-19. Study-wide background: Italy, Spain and the United States were the sources of the convalescent and acute COVID-19 samples. PBMCs, B-cell-depleted T cells, or T cells were the source of the cDNA or gDNA that made up the material.

The V gene's germline CDR1 is KGHSH and CDR2 LQKENI. The ends were cut back, 6 bases at V and 2 bases at J, with 13 bases in the middle. The CDR3 extends over 15 amino acids. Cohort placement rested on clinical history that participants reported themselves. Original handling: Estimation of nucleated cell counts relied on the amplification of reference gene primers. Here immunoSEQ multiplex PCR was the method, and the copy in TCRdb shows in-frame clones only, minus some. The DNA gave D and trimming, while V, J and clone size come from that table. Seen here are about 240,000 clones, about 89% observed once, and the top ten hold more than 3.5%.

This sequence originates from a woman in her thirties who had recovered from COVID-19. Sequences were obtained from PBMCs or T cells enriched from blood (not recorded which). V gene TRBV18 combines with J gene TRBJ1-4, with D unclear. In DNA, the CDR3 is TGTGCCAGCTCTTACGCGGGTTCGACTAATGAAAAACTGTTTTTT. This sequence encodes CASSYAGSTNEKLFF.